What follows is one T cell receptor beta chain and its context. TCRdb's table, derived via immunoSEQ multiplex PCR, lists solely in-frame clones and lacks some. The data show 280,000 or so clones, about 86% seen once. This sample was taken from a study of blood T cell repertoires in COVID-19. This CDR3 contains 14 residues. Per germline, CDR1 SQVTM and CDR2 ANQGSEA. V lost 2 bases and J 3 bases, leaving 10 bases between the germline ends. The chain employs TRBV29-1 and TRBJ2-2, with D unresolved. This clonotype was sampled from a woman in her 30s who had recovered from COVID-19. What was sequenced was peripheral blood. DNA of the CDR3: TGCAGCGTTGAATCGGGTTGGCACACCGGGGAGCTGTTTTTT. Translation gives CSVESGWHTGELFF.